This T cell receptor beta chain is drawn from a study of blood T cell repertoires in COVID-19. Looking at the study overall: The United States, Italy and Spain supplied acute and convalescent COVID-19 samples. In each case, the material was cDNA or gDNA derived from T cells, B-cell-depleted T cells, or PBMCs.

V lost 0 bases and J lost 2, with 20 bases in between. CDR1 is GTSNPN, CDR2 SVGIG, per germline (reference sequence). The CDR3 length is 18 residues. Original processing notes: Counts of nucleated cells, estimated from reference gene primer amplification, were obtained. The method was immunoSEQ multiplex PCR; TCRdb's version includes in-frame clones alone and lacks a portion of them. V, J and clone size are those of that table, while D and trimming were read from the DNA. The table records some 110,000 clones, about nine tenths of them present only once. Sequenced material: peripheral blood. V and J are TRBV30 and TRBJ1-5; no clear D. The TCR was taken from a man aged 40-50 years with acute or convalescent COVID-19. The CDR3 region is CAWSVSRQFVGGNQPQHF. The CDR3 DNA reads TGTGCCTGGAGTGTGAGCCGGCAATTTGTCGGGGGCAATCAGCCCCAGCATTTT.